This entry describes one T cell receptor (beta chain). The antigen is undetermined. This table comes from immunoSEQ multiplex PCR, and its TCRdb copy is limited to in-frame clones, with some not included. The repertoire includes tens of thousands of clones, 85% to 95% of them detected once, and 0.84% sits in the top ten. This record belongs to a study of T cell repertoires and Cas9 in healthy adults. Study-level information: Characterization of SpCas9-reactive CD4 and CD8 T cells covered multi-effector potency, cytotoxicity and lineage. Findings and limits, study-wide: SpCas9-reactive effector T cells were reportedly restrained in vitro by SpCas9-reactive regulatory T cells.

The sequenced material came from CD4+ effector T cells (CD127+, CD25-, CD137-, CD154-) from PBMCs; culture status not recorded. This sequence was found in a human donor in good health.

In DNA form, the CDR3 reads TGTGCCAGTAGTAGGCCCGGGAGATACGACAATGAGCAGTTCTTC. Amino acids: CASSRPGRYDNEQFF. V gene TRBV19 combines with J gene TRBJ2-1; D possibly corresponds to TRBD2 (6 bases). The CDR3 spans 15 residues. Looked up from germline, CDR1 is LNHDA and CDR2 is SQIVND (reference sequence). The V end was cut by 4 bases, the J end by 5 bases, with 15 bases between. The entire variable domain, with the rest obtained from reference TRBV19 and TRBJ2-1, is as follows: DGGITQSPKYLFRKEGQNVTLSCEQNLNHDAMYWYRQDPGQGLRLIYYSQIVNDFQKGDIAEGYSVSREKKESFPLTVTSAQKNPTAFYLCASSRPGRYDNEQFFGPGTRLTVL.